The 13 T cell receptor beta chains listed next were all sequenced from one sample in a study of beta chain features in type 1 diabetes. Every isolated RNA sample was fully reverse transcribed, so sequencing captured expressed TCRB transcripts. Method: immunoSEQ multiplex PCR; TCRdb's copy keeps in-frame clones and lacks some. The repertoire consists of about 410,000 clones, with around 13% occurring once and the leading ten covering approximately 0.035%. Sequencing was performed on naive CD4+ T cells from blood. Every receptor here comes from a young man in good health.

This clone was counted a few times. The chain recombines TRBV7-2 with TRBJ1-6, with a possible D match to TRBD1 (5 bases). The V gene lost 2 bases and the J gene lost 8 bases, with 13 bases spanning the gap. The CDR3 is 15 residues long. Looked up from germline, CDR1 is SGHTA and CDR2 is FQGNSA. The chain's CDR3 is CASSLYGRAYSPLHF. The CDR3 bases are TGTGCCAGCAGCTTATATGGCAGGGCCTATTCACCCCTCCACTTT.

The sample holds a few counts of this clone. This chain uses TRBV10-3 with TRBJ2-3, with D unclear. The V gene's germline CDR1 is ENHRY and CDR2 SYGVKD. The V end was cut by 2 bases, the J end by 2 bases, with 5 bases between. This CDR3 has 13 amino acids. The CDR3 protein is CAISEGFTDTQYF. The CDR3 nucleotides read TGTGCCATCAGTGAGGGGTTCACAGATACGCAGTATTTT.

This clone appeared a few times. This chain links TRBV7-6 with TRBJ1-2; possible D gene TRBD1, 6 bases. The CDR3 has 14 amino acids. V shed 0 bases and J shed 6 bases, with 11 bases lying between them. Germline V gene lookup returns CDR1 SGHVS and CDR2 FNYEAQ. As DNA, the CDR3 is TGTGCCAGCAGCTTAGCGTCCGCAGGGGATGGCTACACCTTC. Translated, it gives CASSLASAGDGYTF.

This clone was counted a few times. The chain uses TRBV4-2 and TRBJ2-6; D may be TRBD1 (6 bases). CDR3 length: 18 amino acids. Germline assignment: CDR1 LGHNA and CDR2 YNFKEQ. The ends were cut back, 2 bases at V and 0 bases at J, with 14 bases in the middle. CDR3 amino acids: CASSQRGGSGSGANVLTF. Written as DNA, the CDR3 is TGTGCCAGCAGCCAAAGAGGGGGATCCGGCTCTGGGGCCAACGTCCTGACTTTC.

The V gene is TRBV5-1, the J gene TRBJ2-6; no definite D call. V lost 2 bases to trimming and J lost 3 bases, with 3 bases between them. CDR3 length: 13 amino acids. In germline, CDR1 is SGHRS, CDR2 YFSETQ. The CDR3 reads CASSFGGANVLTF. The CDR3 DNA follows: TGCGCCAGCAGCTTCGGTGGGGCCAACGTCCTGACTTTC.

The rearrangement uses TRBV9 and TRBJ2-5; 10 nucleotides agree with TRBD2. The V and J ends lost 2 bases and 3 bases, in that order; junction bases with no gene match: 1. Germline V lookup: CDR1 SGDLS, CDR2 YYNGEE. This CDR3 has 14 amino acids. Here the CDR3 DNA reads TGTGCCAGCAGCGTCAGCGGGAGGGAAGAGACCCAGTACTTC. The encoded protein is CASSVSGREETQYF. The variable domain in full, completed from reference TRBV9 and TRBJ2-5, reads DSGVTQTPKHLITATGQRVTLRCSPRSGDLSVYWYQQSLDQGLQFLIQYYNGEERAKGNILERFSAQQFPDLHSELNLSSLELGDSALYFCASSVSGREETQYFGPGTRLLVL.

This chain uses TRBV6-4 with TRBJ1-6; D is possibly TRBD1 (5 bases). Germline V gene sequence: CDR1 MRHNA, CDR2 SNTAGT. With 3 bases removed from V and 8 bases from J, the gap between germline ends came to 14 bases. The CDR3 loop spans 15 amino acids. The CDR3 region is CASSERGSRHSPLHF. The CDR3 DNA reads TGTGCCAGCAGTGAAAGGGGTTCGAGACATTCACCCCTCCACTTT.

This clone was detected only a few times. V and J are TRBV5-4 and TRBJ2-5; 7 bases agree with TRBD1. Germline values: CDR1 SGHNT, CDR2 YYREEE (reference sequence). The CDR3 has 14 residues. V lost 4 bases to trimming and J lost 2 bases; unmatched junction nucleotides: 5. The CDR3, as DNA: TGTGCCAGCAGCGGGCTGGGACAGCAAGAGACCCAGTACTTC. It is translated as CASSGLGQQETQYF.

This clone was seen ten or more times. CDR3 coding DNA: TGTGCCAGCAGGGTAGACATTGGATACTACGAGCAGTACTTC. This codes for CASRVDIGYYEQYF. This sequence joins TRBV7-9 and TRBJ2-7, with D hard to call. Germline CDR1 and CDR2: SEHNR and FQNEAQ (reference sequence). The CDR3 extends over 14 amino acids. Trimming took 6 bases from V and 3 from J, leaving 15 bases between them.

On this clone itself: The sample contains more than one DNA sequence encoding this CDR3. The V call is TRBV20-1, the J call TRBJ2-3; D remains ambiguous. CDR1 and CDR2 from the germline V gene are DFQATT and SNEGSKA (reference sequence). The CDR3 length is 10 residues. V was trimmed by 3 bases and J by 4 bases, leaving 2 bases between them. CDR3 region: CSARADTQYF. In DNA form, the CDR3 reads TGCAGTGCTAGGGCAGATACGCAGTATTTT.

This clone has just a few counts. J is TRBJ2-7 and V is TRBV7-2; D gene ambiguous. Trimming left V 6 bases short and J 2 bases short, with 14 bases between. This CDR3 has 14 amino acids. Germline loops: CDR1 SGHTA, CDR2 FQGNSA. This CDR3 reads CASRRQVPPYEQYF. In nucleotides, the CDR3 is TGTGCCAGCAGACGCCAGGTCCCACCCTACGAGCAGTACTTC. The whole variable domain, filled in from reference TRBV7-2 and TRBJ2-7, reads GAGVSQSPSNKVTEKGKDVELRCDPISGHTALYWYRQSLGQGLEFLIYFQGNSAPDKSGLPSDRFSAERTGGSVSTLTIQRTQQEDSAVYLCASRRQVPPYEQYFGPGTRLTVT.

This clone turned up a few times. The chain links TRBV14 to TRBJ1-1; D is unresolved. Germline V lookup: CDR1 SGHDN, CDR2 FVKESK. V shed 0 bases and J shed 0 bases, with 11 bases lying between them. CDR3 length: 16 residues. CDR3: CASSQDWPEVNTEAFF. The CDR3 nucleotides read TGTGCCAGCAGCCAAGATTGGCCAGAGGTGAACACTGAAGCTTTCTTT.

The CDR3 nucleotides are TGTGCCAGCAGTTCGTCCGGATCTAGCACAGATACGCAGTATTTT. Translated, it gives CASSSSGSSTDTQYF. The J gene is TRBJ2-3, the V gene TRBV6-4; D gene unclear. Germline V gene lookup returns CDR1 MRHNA and CDR2 SNTAGT. CDR3 size: 15 residues. The ends were cut back, 5 bases at V and 0 bases at J, with 12 bases in the middle.